Following are 10 T cell receptor beta chains from one sample sequenced in a study of patients and donors after allogeneic stem cell transplantation. Via MiXCR, TCRdb re-called the RT-PCR reads, giving one row per CDR3 protein. The data hold 920,000 or so distinct CDR3 sequences, with roughly 18% observed a single time. The sequenced sample consisted of blood, either unsorted or a sorted T cell fraction (not recorded which). These receptor sequences come from a human donor who was either an allogeneic HSCT recipient or a stem cell or donor lymphocyte infusion donor (not recorded which). It is not recorded whose cells these are; they may come from a transplant donor.

This clonotype has just a few counts. The chain employs TRBV29-1 and TRBJ2-1; D perhaps matches TRBD2 (5 bases). The CDR3 is 12 amino acids. V lost 8 bases and J 10 bases, leaving 18 bases between the germline ends. In germline, CDR1 is SQVTM, CDR2 ANQGSEA. Written as DNA, the CDR3 is TGCAGCATTTCAAGCGGTACCCGGGAGCAGTTCTTC. Its translation: CSISSGTREQFF.

This clonotype was observed a few times. CDR3 DNA sequence: TGCGCCAGCAGCTTGGAATGGGCTAGCGGGAGAAAGTACGAGCAGTACTTC. Translation: CASSLEWASGRKYEQYF. The chain employs TRBV5-1 and TRBJ2-7; TRBD2 agrees at 10 bases. The CDR3 runs to 17 residues. The ends lost 0 bases at V and 4 bases at J; junction bases unmatched: 10. Looked up from germline, CDR1 is SGHRS and CDR2 is YFSETQ.

The chain joins TRBV5-6 to TRBJ2-3; D possibly corresponds to TRBD1 (6 bases). The CDR3 covers 16 residues. Trimming removed 0 bases at V and 0 bases at J, with 11 bases between. Germline V lookup: CDR1 SGHDT, CDR2 YYEEEE. CDR3 bases: TGTGCCAGCAGCTTGGGCCACGGACAGAGCACAGATACGCAGTATTTT. Its protein product is CASSLGHGQSTDTQYF.

The chain couples TRBV5-1 to TRBJ2-3; 12 bases line up with TRBD2. The trim removed 4 bases at V and 6 bases at J, leaving 9 bases unmatched. Germline V CDR1 and CDR2: SGHRS, YFSETQ. CDR3 length equals 16 residues. The CDR3 sequence: CASSPRLAGDGDTQYF. In nucleotides, the CDR3 is TGCGCCAGCAGCCCCCGACTAGCGGGGGACGGTGATACGCAGTATTTT.

The chain has TRBV27 and TRBJ2-4, with D unresolved. The CDR3 is 15 residues long. Germline values: CDR1 MNHEY, CDR2 SMNVEV (reference sequence). Trimming cost V 6 bases and J 0 bases, with 12 bases left between them. Written as DNA, the CDR3 is TGTGCCAGCAGGCCAGGCCACCTAGCCAAAAACATTCAGTACTTC. Translated: CASRPGHLAKNIQYF.

This clonotype was counted a few times. The rearrangement joins TRBV20-1 to TRBJ2-4, with a possible D match to TRBD2 (6 bases). CDR1 and CDR2 (germline): DFQATT, SNEGSKA (reference sequence). The ends were cut back, 0 bases at V and 7 bases at J, with 19 bases in the middle. The length of the CDR3 is 16 residues. The CDR3 spells CSARDRAGLGHNIQYF. In DNA form, the CDR3 reads TGCAGTGCTAGAGATAGGGCGGGACTGGGCCATAACATTCAGTACTTC.

This chain connects TRBV9 to TRBJ1-1, with TRBD1 identical over 8 bases. Germline CDR1 SGDLS, CDR2 YYNGEE. Trimming took 3 bases from V and 4 from J; bases not matched to a gene: 2. The CDR3 totals 13 residues. The CDR3 protein is CASSGGTGTEAFF. The CDR3 bases are TGTGCCAGCAGCGGCGGGACAGGCACTGAAGCTTTCTTT.

V usage is TRBV6-5 and J usage is TRBJ2-7; no definite D call. This CDR3 has 11 amino acids. The V gene's germline CDR1 is MNHEY and CDR2 SVGAGI. Trimming removed 5 bases from V and 5 bases from J, with 7 bases in between. The CDR3 loop reads CASSLFNEQYF. Written as DNA, the CDR3 is TGTGCCAGCAGTCTCTTTAACGAGCAGTACTTC.

This clonotype was observed a handful of times. The gene calls are TRBV5-1 and TRBJ2-2; D remains ambiguous. The germline CDR1 and CDR2 sequences are SGHRS and YFSETQ. The V gene lost 0 bases and the J gene lost 0 bases, with 6 bases spanning the gap. The CDR3 consists of 15 residues. CDR3 DNA: TGCGCCAGCAGCTTGGCGGCAGCGAACACCGGGGAGCTGTTTTTT. Its translation is CASSLAAANTGELFF.

In this sample, this clonotype turned up a few times. The chain carries TRBV10-3 and TRBJ1-5; possible D gene TRBD1, 5 bases. V dropped 8 bases and J dropped 5 bases, with 13 bases sitting between them. The CDR3 is 13 amino acids. The germline V gene encodes CDR1 ENHRY and CDR2 SYGVKD. CDR3 sequence reads: CAIAGGGDQPQHF. The CDR3 DNA follows: TGTGCCATCGCGGGGGGAGGGGATCAGCCCCAGCATTTT.